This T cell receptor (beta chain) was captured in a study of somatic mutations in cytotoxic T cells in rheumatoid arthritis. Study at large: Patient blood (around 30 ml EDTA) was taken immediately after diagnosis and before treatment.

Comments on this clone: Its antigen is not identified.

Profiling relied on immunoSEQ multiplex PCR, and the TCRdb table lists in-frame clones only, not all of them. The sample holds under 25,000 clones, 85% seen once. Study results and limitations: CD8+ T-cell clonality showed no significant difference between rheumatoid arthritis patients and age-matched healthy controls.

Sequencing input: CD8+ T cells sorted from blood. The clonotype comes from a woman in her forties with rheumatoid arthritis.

The CDR3 spells CASSESKGLLNTGELFF. The CDR3, as DNA: TGCGCCAGCAGTGAGTCTAAGGGACTTCTTAACACCGGGGAGCTGTTTTTT. The V call is TRBV10-1, the J call TRBJ2-2; D is possibly TRBD2 (6 bases). The CDR3 contains 17 residues. Looked up from germline, CDR1 is WNHNN and CDR2 is SYGVQD (reference sequence). The ends were cut back, 0 bases at V and 2 bases at J, with 13 bases in the middle.